This T cell receptor (beta chain) was found in a study of beta chain features in type 1 diabetes. Study outcomes and limitations: Shortening of TCRB CDR3s, moderate but significant, appeared in all four CD4+ subsets of Type 1 diabetes patients.

Details on this clone: The target antigen is unknown.

Expressed TCRB transcripts got sequenced, as all isolated RNA was reverse transcribed. Sequenced by immunoSEQ multiplex PCR; TCRdb stores in-frame clones only, minus some. The sample carries 150,000 to 200,000 clones, 8% to 8.5% recorded once. The germline CDR1 and CDR2 sequences are SGHNT and YYREEE (reference sequence). This CDR3 spans 16 amino acids. V dropped 4 bases and J dropped 3; count of bases not matched to a gene: 7. Sequencing was carried out using central memory CD4+ T cells from blood. This sequence originates from a woman between 18 and 30 years old with type 1 diabetes. The V call is TRBV5-4, the J call TRBJ2-7; 13 bases map to TRBD2. The CDR3 nucleotides are TGTGCCAGCAGCGTAGGGACTAGCGGGACTTACTACGAGCAGTACTTC. This gives the protein CASSVGTSGTYYEQYF. The variable domain in full, completed from reference TRBV5-4 and TRBJ2-7, reads ETGVTQSPTHLIKTRGQQVTLRCSSQSGHNTVSWYQQALGQGPQFIFQYYREEENGRGNFPPRFSGLQFPNYSSELNVNALELDDSALYLCASSVGTSGTYYEQYFGPGTRLTVT.